The T cell receptor (beta chain) under discussion was sequenced for a study of vaccination and CD4 T cells after COVID-19. This clonotype was seen only a few times. Its antigen is not known. The V gene lost 5 bases and the J gene lost 4 bases, with 12 bases spanning the gap. Germline V gives CDR1 LNHDA, CDR2 SQIVND (reference sequence). The CDR3 has 14 residues. An Oncomine TCR Beta short-read assay was used to sequence the DNA from cultured CD4+ T cells. From the PCR reads, TCRdb called clonotypes with MiXCR, one entry per CDR3 protein. The sample consists of around 19,000 distinct CDR3 sequences, under 45% of them appearing once. The treatment: 10-day PBMC culture with coronavirus spike peptide pools or control peptides (ViraFEST assay). Cell culture was performed with around 2 million PBMCs per well in the presence of 7.5 to 10 IU/ml IL-2 and roughly 10 ug/ml peptide pools. Negative selection was the method that isolated CD4+ T cells after 10 days of culture.

The receptor was derived from a human donor who had recovered from COVID-19. The chain couples TRBV19 to TRBJ1-5; no clear D gene. Material: CD4+ T cells from blood, cultured in vitro, obtained before SARS-CoV-2 vaccination. The DNA of the CDR3 is TGTGCCAGTAGTTCCGTACGGGGAAATCAGCCCCAGCATTTT. It encodes CASSSVRGNQPQHF.